These 10 T cell receptor beta chains share one sample of origin, sequenced in a study of cytomegalovirus exposure and HLA in healthy donors (dated by TCRdb to the late 2010s). To prepare the library, the immunoSEQ multiplex PCR assay was applied. TCRdb carries this immuneACCESS record with in-frame sequences only. Its versions omit some clonotypes, under half of them owing to an unresolved V gene in the studies checked, with the rest unexplained. This sample is represented by around 300,000 clones; 87% of them were singletons. The top ten constitute 1.2% of the sample. Input material: PBMCs. The receptors come from a woman younger than 45 in good health and CMV-seropositive.

This clone was seen more than once but under ten times. The sample contains more than one DNA sequence encoding this CDR3. The chain uses TRBV18 and TRBJ2-7, with TRBD2 identical over 11 bases. Germline V gene lookup returns CDR1 KGHSH and CDR2 LQKENI. Trimming at V came to 1 base and at J to 4 bases, leaving 3 bases not matched to a gene. The CDR3 is 15 residues long. CDR3: CASSPRTSGSYEQYF. The CDR3 coding sequence is TGTGCCAGCTCACCACGTACTAGCGGGAGTTACGAGCAGTACTTC.

The rearrangement links TRBV29-1 to TRBJ2-7; D gene uncertain. CDR1 and CDR2 (germline): SQVTM, ANQGSEA. Trimming removed 2 bases from V and 3 bases from J, with 8 bases in between. This CDR3 has 12 amino acids. The CDR3 sequence: CSVECRVYEQYF. The CDR3 bases are TGCAGCGTTGAATGTAGGGTCTACGAGCAGTACTTC.

This sequence joins TRBV6-1 and TRBJ2-7; 7 nucleotides align to TRBD1. Germline CDR1 is MNHNS and CDR2 is SASEGT. The CDR3 consists of 12 residues. V was clipped by 10 bases and J by 3 bases; unmatched bases: 6. DNA for the CDR3: TGTGCCACGAAGACAGGGATCTACGAGCAGTACTTC. It translates to CATKTGIYEQYF.

This sequence joins TRBV11-2 and TRBJ1-3; 8 nucleotides line up with TRBD1. V shed 5 bases and J 2 bases; nucleotides not matched to a gene: 5. CDR3 length: 15 residues. Per germline, CDR1 SGHAT and CDR2 FQNNGV. The CDR3, as DNA: TGTGCCAGCAGCACTAGGACAGGGACTGGAAACACCATATATTTT. Residues: CASSTRTGTGNTIYF.

The chain recombines TRBV9 with TRBJ2-7, with D possibly matching TRBD2 (6 bases). V was shortened by 4 bases and J by 6 bases, with 11 bases between the two germline ends. CDR1 and CDR2 from the germline V gene are SGDLS and YYNGEE. The CDR3 contains 12 residues. CDR3 nucleotide sequence: TGTGCCAGCAGCAGGGACTCTGCCGAGCAGTACTTC. Amino acid sequence: CASSRDSAEQYF. Combining the CDR3 with reference TRBV9 and TRBJ2-7 gives the whole variable domain DSGVTQTPKHLITATGQRVTLRCSPRSGDLSVYWYQQSLDQGLQFLIQYYNGEERAKGNILERFSAQQFPDLHSELNLSSLELGDSALYFCASSRDSAEQYFGPGTRLTVT.

V and J are TRBV27 and TRBJ1-1; D possibly corresponds to TRBD1 (6 bases). The CDR3 is 14 residues long. Per germline, CDR1 MNHEY and CDR2 SMNVEV (reference sequence). The V gene lost 5 bases and the J gene lost 8 bases, with 18 bases spanning the gap. CDR3 in DNA: TGTGCCAGCAGTCCGCGACAGGTTTTTATCGAAGCTTTCTTT. Amino acid sequence: CASSPRQVFIEAFF.

A few counts support this clone. The chain employs TRBV7-9 and TRBJ2-7; maybe TRBD2 (5 bases). CDR3 size: 16 residues. The V end was cut by 1 base, the J end by 2 bases, with 15 bases between. CDR1 is SEHNR and CDR2 is FQNEAQ in the germline V gene (reference sequence). CDR3: CASSLVRGLLTYEQYF. CDR3 in DNA: TGTGCCAGCAGCTTAGTAAGAGGGCTGCTAACCTACGAGCAGTACTTC.

This chain joins TRBV27 and TRBJ1-4, with 9 positions matching TRBD1. The CDR3 length is 17 residues. V was pared by 2 bases and J by 2 bases, with 6 bases of the junction left unmatched. Germline V gene sequence: CDR1 MNHEY, CDR2 SMNVEV (reference sequence). DNA for the CDR3: TGTGCCAGCAGTTTACCGGGACAGGGTAGGACTAATGAAAAACTGTTTTTT. It is translated as CASSLPGQGRTNEKLFF.

This rearrangement joins TRBV6-6 to TRBJ1-1; D uncertain. Trimming shortened V by 6 bases and J by 4 bases, and 12 bases separated the two germline ends. The CDR3 consists of 13 residues. CDR1 is MNHNY, CDR2 SVGAGI, per germline (reference sequence). DNA for the CDR3: TGTGCCAGCAGGGGCACGATGGGCACTGAAGCTTTCTTT. This translates into CASRGTMGTEAFF.

The chain links TRBV30 to TRBJ1-6, with D unresolved. The CDR3 length is 17 residues. The ends were cut back, 5 bases at V and 2 bases at J, with 19 bases in the middle. Germline-derived CDR1 and CDR2 are GTSNPN and SVGIG (reference sequence). CDR3 loop: CAWAGGDGFAYNSPLHF. The CDR3 DNA follows: TGTGCCTGGGCCGGTGGTGACGGGTTCGCCTATAATTCACCCCTCCACTTT.